Each of the 12 T cell receptor beta chains below was sequenced from the same sample in a study of human T cells and chemical hapten exposure. TCRdb fed the RACE reads into MiXCR, producing one record per CDR3 protein. The sample has 380,000 or so distinct CDR3 sequences, about 5% seen once. Noted time point: pre-sensitization, week 0. Treatment here: therapeutic diphenylcyclopropenone sensitization with weekly scalp DPC. The sample in question was whole blood, obtained in connection with sensitization to the hapten diphenylcyclopropenone (DPC). Source of these receptors: a young woman with alopecia areata. Some clones in this sample may be carry-over from other donors' samples.

In its sample, this clonotype was seen many times. The chain joins TRBV6-2 or TRBV6-3 to TRBJ1-1, with D unresolved. The CDR3 is 13 residues long. Looked up from germline, CDR1 is MNHEY and CDR2 is SVGEGT. The V gene lost 6 bases and the J gene lost 4 bases, with 12 bases spanning the gap. CDR3 residues: CASSPMGGTEAFF. CDR3 nucleotides: TGTGCCAGCAGCCCCATGGGCGGCACTGAAGCTTTCTTT.

This clonotype was detected many times. The chain combines TRBV7-9 with TRBJ1-1; TRBD1 matches 8 bases. With 6 bases clipped from V and 0 bases from J, the junction kept 6 bases outside the gene matches. The germline gives CDR1 SEHNR, CDR2 FQNEAQ (reference sequence). The CDR3 length is 15 residues. The CDR3 reads CASRQGGRVNTEAFF. The CDR3 DNA sequence: TGTGCCAGCAGACAGGGGGGGAGAGTGAACACTGAAGCTTTCTTT.

This clonotype was detected ten times or more. The chain combines TRBV20-1 with TRBJ2-7; D is possibly TRBD2 (6 bases). Per the germline V gene, CDR1 is DFQATT and CDR2 is SNEGSKA (reference sequence). With 1 base removed from V and 6 bases from J, the gap between germline ends came to 22 bases. The CDR3 length is 16 residues. CDR3 sequence: CSARGGVGGYVSEQYF. Written as DNA, the CDR3 is TGCAGTGCTAGAGGAGGCGTCGGGGGATATGTGAGCGAGCAGTACTTC.

The chain employs TRBV4-2 and TRBJ2-6, with unresolved D. Germline V gene data show CDR1 as LGHNA and CDR2 as YNFKEQ. This CDR3 has 16 residues. The germline V and J ends were trimmed by 1 base and 0 bases, with 7 bases remaining between them. The CDR3 DNA is TGTGCCAGCAGCCAAGGTTTCAGCTCTGGGGCCAACGTCCTGACTTTC. Encoded protein: CASSQGFSSGANVLTF.

This clonotype was seen at least ten times. The chain recombines TRBV6-2 or TRBV6-3 with TRBJ2-1; TRBD1 matches 8 bases. This CDR3 spans 14 amino acids. Germline V gives CDR1 MNHEY, CDR2 SVGEGT. J gave up 9 bases and V 5 bases, and 9 bases lay outside the gene matches. CDR3 DNA sequence: TGTGCCAGCAGTAGGACAGGGACGAGAGGTGAGCAGTTCTTC. Encoded protein: CASSRTGTRGEQFF.

This clonotype was observed a few times. This chain uses TRBV9 with TRBJ2-5; D is uncertain. Per germline, CDR1 SGDLS and CDR2 YYNGEE. CDR3 size: 14 residues. Trimming stripped 0 bases from V and 3 bases from J, with 9 bases between. In DNA, the CDR3 is TGTGCCAGCAGCGTAGGGCAGCTAAAAGAGACCCAGTACTTC. Translating it yields CASSVGQLKETQYF. Full variable domain (rest looked up from reference TRBV9 and TRBJ2-5): DSGVTQTPKHLITATGQRVTLRCSPRSGDLSVYWYQQSLDQGLQFLIQYYNGEERAKGNILERFSAQQFPDLHSELNLSSLELGDSALYFCASSVGQLKETQYFGPGTRLLVL.

This clonotype was seen at least ten times. The genes are TRBV9 and TRBJ1-1; D is unclear. CDR3 length: 13 residues. Trimming cost V 0 bases and J 10 bases, with 13 bases left between them. Germline CDR1 and CDR2: SGDLS and YYNGEE. The CDR3 DNA reads as TGTGCCAGCAGCGTAGGGGCCGGCGGGAGAGCTTTCTTT. It yields the protein CASSVGAGGRAFF. The complete variable domain, with remaining parts taken from reference TRBV9 and TRBJ1-1, reads DSGVTQTPKHLITATGQRVTLRCSPRSGDLSVYWYQQSLDQGLQFLIQYYNGEERAKGNILERFSAQQFPDLHSELNLSSLELGDSALYFCASSVGAGGRAFFGQGTRLTVV.

This clonotype showed up just a few times. The chain links TRBV4-3 to TRBJ1-2; the D is unclear. V lost 2 bases to trimming and J lost 3 bases, with 19 bases between them. The V gene's germline CDR1 is LGHNA and CDR2 YSLEER. This CDR3 contains 17 residues. CDR3 amino acids: CASSQSGIAAWDYGYTF. CDR3 DNA: TGCGCCAGCAGCCAAAGTGGAATAGCCGCCTGGGACTATGGCTACACCTTC.

This clonotype was detected a few times. V is TRBV27 and J is TRBJ1-2; D unresolved. Germline CDR1 MNHEY, CDR2 SMNVEV (reference sequence). This CDR3 region has 13 residues. Trimming left V 4 bases short and J 3 bases short, with 9 bases between. The CDR3 region is CASSSPAYYGYTF. DNA for the CDR3: TGTGCCAGCAGTTCCCCGGCCTACTATGGCTACACCTTC.

This clonotype has at least ten counts. The rearrangement joins TRBV24-1 to TRBJ2-1, with a tentative D call TRBD1 (5 bases). This CDR3 comprises 13 residues. Trimming shortened V by 4 bases and J by 15 bases, and 18 bases separated the two germline ends. Germline lookup yields CDR1 KGHDR and CDR2 SFDVKD. CDR3 DNA: TGTGCCACCAGTGAACGTACAGGATTAGATTGGTTCTTC. Translating it yields CATSERTGLDWFF.

In its sample, this clonotype was seen many times. V gene TRBV6-5 combines with J gene TRBJ1-1; TRBD1 might be the D (6 bases). V gave up 0 bases and J gave up 8 bases, with 13 bases separating them. The CDR3 is made up of 14 amino acids. Germline CDR1 is MNHEY and CDR2 is SVGAGI. The DNA for the CDR3 is TGTGCCAGCAGTTACTCGTCCGGGGGCTACGAAGCTTTCTTT. It encodes CASSYSSGGYEAFF.

This clonotype was seen at least ten times. The V and J genes are TRBV6-5 and TRBJ1-1, with D perhaps matching TRBD1 (5 bases). Germline V CDR1 and CDR2: MNHEY, SVGAGI. CDR3 size: 14 residues. V shed 4 bases and J shed 1 base, with 10 bases lying between them. CDR3: CASSLAGKNTEAFF. CDR3 sequence (DNA): TGTGCCAGCAGTTTGGCAGGGAAGAACACTGAAGCTTTCTTT.